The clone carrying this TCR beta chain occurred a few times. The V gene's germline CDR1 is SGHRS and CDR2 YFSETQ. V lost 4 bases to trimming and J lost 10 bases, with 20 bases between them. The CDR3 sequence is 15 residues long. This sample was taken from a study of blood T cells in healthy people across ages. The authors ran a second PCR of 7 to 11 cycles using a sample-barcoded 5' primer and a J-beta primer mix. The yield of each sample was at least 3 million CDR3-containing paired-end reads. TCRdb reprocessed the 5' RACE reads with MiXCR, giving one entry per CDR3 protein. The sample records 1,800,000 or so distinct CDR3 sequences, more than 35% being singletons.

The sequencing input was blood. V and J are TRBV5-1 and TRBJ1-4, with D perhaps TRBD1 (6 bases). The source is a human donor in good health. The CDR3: CASSAHGGEGGKLFF. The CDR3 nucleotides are TGCGCCAGCAGCGCCCATGGGGGCGAGGGAGGAAAACTGTTTTTT.